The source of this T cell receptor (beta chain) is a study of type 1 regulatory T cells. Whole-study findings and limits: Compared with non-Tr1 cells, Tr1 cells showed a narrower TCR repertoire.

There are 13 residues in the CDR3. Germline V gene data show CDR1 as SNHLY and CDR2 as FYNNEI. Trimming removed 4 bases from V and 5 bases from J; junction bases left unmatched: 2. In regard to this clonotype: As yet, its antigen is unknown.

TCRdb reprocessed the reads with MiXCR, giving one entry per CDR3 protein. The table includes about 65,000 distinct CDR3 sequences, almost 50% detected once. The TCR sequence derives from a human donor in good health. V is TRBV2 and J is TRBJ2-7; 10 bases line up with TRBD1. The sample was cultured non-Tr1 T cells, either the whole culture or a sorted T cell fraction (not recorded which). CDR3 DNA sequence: TGTGCCAGCAGTGTGGACAGGGGGGACGAGCAGTACTTC. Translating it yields CASSVDRGDEQYF.